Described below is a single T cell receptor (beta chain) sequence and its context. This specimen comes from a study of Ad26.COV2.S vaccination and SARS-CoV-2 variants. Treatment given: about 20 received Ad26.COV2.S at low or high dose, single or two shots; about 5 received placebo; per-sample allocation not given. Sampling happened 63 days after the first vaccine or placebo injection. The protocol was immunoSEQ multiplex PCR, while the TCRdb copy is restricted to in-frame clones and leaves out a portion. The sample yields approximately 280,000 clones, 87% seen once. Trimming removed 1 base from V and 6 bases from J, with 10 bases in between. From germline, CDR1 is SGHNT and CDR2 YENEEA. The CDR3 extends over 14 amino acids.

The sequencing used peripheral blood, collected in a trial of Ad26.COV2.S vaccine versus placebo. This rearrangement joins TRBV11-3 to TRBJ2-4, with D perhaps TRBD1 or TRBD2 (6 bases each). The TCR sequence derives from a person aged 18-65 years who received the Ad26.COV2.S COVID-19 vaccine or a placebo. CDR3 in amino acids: CASSLGQEGNIQYF. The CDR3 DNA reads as TGTGCCAGCAGCTTAGGACAGGAGGGAAACATTCAGTACTTC.